Sequencing of this TCR beta chain was carried out in a study of T cells in localized non-small cell lung cancer. J was trimmed by 0 bases and V by 4 bases; bases with no gene match: 3. The CDR3 sequence is 15 residues long. CDR1 is KGHSH and CDR2 is LQKENI in the germline V gene. The table came from immunoSEQ multiplex PCR; TCRdb's copy has only in-frame clones and leaves some out. The sample gives 25,000 to 35,000 clones, approximately 88% of which show up once; about 3.2% is in the top ten. The chain carries TRBV18 and TRBJ1-5, with TRBD1 matching over 7 bases. Source: peripheral blood, taken before any cancer treatment. The TCR sequence derives from an older female donor with stage I lung adenocarcinoma. CDR3 residues: CASSQGAGSNQPQHF. In DNA form, the CDR3 reads TGTGCCAGCTCACAGGGGGCTGGTAGCAATCAGCCCCAGCATTTT.